These T cell receptor beta chains were read from a single sample in a study of early T cells in non-severe SARS-CoV-2 infection. One entry per CDR3 protein, called by TCRdb with MiXCR from the 5' RACE reads. This table holds about 46,000 distinct CDR3 sequences, over 8% found once. The sequenced sample was whole blood, obtained at baseline. The receptors come from an adult who was a healthcare worker with PCR-confirmed SARS-CoV-2 infection or an uninfected control (not recorded which). CDR3s include the opening cysteine and the closing phenylalanine or tryptophan. The D gene is left open where the match is weak. Rows may omit the clone size; those that give it use once, few, many or a size class.

V: TRBV7-2; J: TRBJ2-7; length: 15; D: TRBD1; size: many; DNA: TGTGCCAGCAGCTTACTGGGACAGATCCCCGAAGAGCAGTACTTC; CDR3: CASSLLGQIPEEQYF
V: TRBV12-3/TRBV12-4; J: TRBJ1-5; length: 13; D: -; size: many; DNA: TGTGCCAGCAGTGCACCTCAGGGCCAGCCCCAGCATTTT; CDR3: CASSAPQGQPQHF
V: TRBV7-8; J: TRBJ1-4; length: 16; D: TRBD1; size: many; DNA: TGTGCCAGCAGCCCTGGGGGACAGGGAATTTCGAGAAAACTGTTTTTT; CDR3: CASSPGGQGISRKLFF
V: TRBV11-2; J: TRBJ2-1; length: 16; D: TRBD2; size: -; DNA: TGTGCCAGCAGCTTAGCCCCGGGACTAGCGGGAGCCGGGCAGTTCTTC; CDR3: CASSLAPGLAGAGQFF
V: TRBV5-1; J: TRBJ2-3; length: 15; D: -; size: -; DNA: TGCGCCAGCAGCTTAACCTCGGGGTCCACAGATACGCAGTATTTT; CDR3: CASSLTSGSTDTQYF
V: TRBV14; J: TRBJ1-3; length: 11; D: -; size: many; DNA: TGTGCCAGCAGCACCAGAAACACCATATATTTT; CDR3: CASSTRNTIYF
V: TRBV29-1; J: TRBJ2-1; length: 14; D: -; size: -; DNA: TGCAGCGTTGATTTCCAAACAGGGTACAATGAGCAGTTCTTC; CDR3: CSVDFQTGYNEQFF
V: TRBV7-3; J: TRBJ2-1; length: 16; D: TRBD2; size: many; DNA: TGTGCCAGCAGCGCCGAACTAGCGGGAGGGGGCGGTGAGCAGTTCTTC; CDR3: CASSAELAGGGGEQFF
V: TRBV28; J: TRBJ1-2; length: 13; D: TRBD1; size: many; DNA: TGTGCCAGCAAGGGGGACAGTAACTATGGCTACACCTTC; CDR3: CASKGDSNYGYTF
V: TRBV7-9; J: TRBJ2-7; length: 14; D: -; size: -; DNA: TGTGCCAGCAGCTTAACGGAGTCCTCCTACGAGCAGTACTTC; CDR3: CASSLTESSYEQYF
V: TRBV12-3/TRBV12-4; J: TRBJ2-7; length: 16; D: -; size: -; DNA: TGTGCCAGCAGTTTAAACTTTCTACAGGGCCCTAGGGAGCAGTACTTC; CDR3: CASSLNFLQGPREQYF
V: TRBV20-1; J: TRBJ2-5; length: 13; D: -; size: few; DNA: TGCAGTGCTCGGACGAGGGGGGAAGAGACCCAGTACTTC; CDR3: CSARTRGEETQYF
V: TRBV20-1; J: TRBJ1-5; length: 16; D: TRBD1; size: few; DNA: TGCAGTGCTAGAGATAGGGCAGGGGGCTTAAGTCAGCCCCAGCATTTT; CDR3: CSARDRAGGLSQPQHF
V: TRBV12-3/TRBV12-4; J: TRBJ1-4; length: 15; D: -; size: few; DNA: TGTGCCAGCAGTTTAAATTCACTCCCCTCCGAAAAACTGTTTTTT; CDR3: CASSLNSLPSEKLFF
V: TRBV21-1; J: TRBJ2-1; length: 18; D: -; size: -; DNA: TGTGCCAGCAGCAAAGGTCACAGGGAGATACGAGTAGCGAATGAGCAGTTCTTC; CDR3: CASSKGHREIRVANEQFF
V: TRBV11-2; J: TRBJ2-3; length: 15; D: TRBD2; size: -; DNA: TGTGCCAGCTCTGCCTGGGGGGGAGTAACAGATACGCAGTATTTT; CDR3: CASSAWGGVTDTQYF
V: TRBV11-2; J: TRBJ2-5; length: 14; D: TRBD1; size: many; DNA: TGTGCCAGCAGCGGAGGGGACAGGGGAGAGACCCAGTACTTC; CDR3: CASSGGDRGETQYF
V: TRBV6-1; J: TRBJ2-1; length: 13; D: -; size: few; DNA: TGTGCCAGCAGACTCAGCCTCCCCAATGAGCAGTTCTTC; CDR3: CASRLSLPNEQFF
V: TRBV7-6; J: TRBJ1-1; length: 13; D: -; size: few; DNA: TGTGCCAGCAGCTTCCAGGAGAACACTGAAGCTTTCTTT; CDR3: CASSFQENTEAFF
V: TRBV5-1; J: TRBJ1-1; length: 14; D: -; size: few; DNA: TGCGCCAGCAGCTTGTTTCGAGATAACACTGAAGCTTTCTTT; CDR3: CASSLFRDNTEAFF
V: TRBV28; J: TRBJ1-4; length: 14; D: TRBD1; size: -; DNA: TGTGCCAGCAGTTTGGGTACAGGGGGGAGCAAACTGTTTTTT; CDR3: CASSLGTGGSKLFF
V: TRBV4-3; J: TRBJ1-1; length: 15; D: -; size: many; DNA: TGCGCCAGCAGCCAAGATTGGGGCTCCTACACTGAAGCTTTCTTT; CDR3: CASSQDWGSYTEAFF
V: TRBV4-3; J: TRBJ1-2; length: 15; D: -; size: many; DNA: TGCGCCAGCAGCCAAGAACTCTCCGTTAACTATGGCTACACCTTC; CDR3: CASSQELSVNYGYTF
V: TRBV7-9; J: TRBJ2-1; length: 12; D: -; size: many; DNA: TGTGCCAGCAGCTTTAGAATGTGGGAGCAGTTCTTC; CDR3: CASSFRMWEQFF
V: TRBV7-2; J: TRBJ1-2; length: 15; D: TRBD1; size: many; DNA: TGTGCCAGCAGCCCGGCCGGGACAGTACGCTATGGCTACACCTTC; CDR3: CASSPAGTVRYGYTF
V: TRBV20-1; J: TRBJ1-3; length: 13; D: -; size: many; DNA: TGCAGTGCTAGAAAGGGTGTGGAGAACACCATATATTTT; CDR3: CSARKGVENTIYF
V: TRBV7-9; J: TRBJ1-5; length: 12; D: -; size: few; DNA: TGTGCCAGCAGCTTATGGGTGGAGCCCCAGCATTTT; CDR3: CASSLWVEPQHF
V: TRBV18; J: TRBJ1-1; length: 16; D: -; size: few; DNA: TGTGCCAGCTCACCACATAAGGGGGTCATGAACACTGAAGCTTTCTTT; CDR3: CASSPHKGVMNTEAFF
V: TRBV10-2; J: TRBJ1-1; length: 13; D: TRBD1; size: -; DNA: TGCGCCAGCACTCCGGGACAGGGGTTGGAAGCTTTCTTT; CDR3: CASTPGQGLEAFF
V: TRBV9; J: TRBJ2-5; length: 14; D: -; size: few; DNA: TGTGCCAGCAGCCCCAGAGTAACTCCGGAGACCCAGTACTTC; CDR3: CASSPRVTPETQYF